The T cell receptor (beta chain) under discussion was sequenced for a study of cytomegalovirus exposure and HLA in healthy donors. Germline V gene sequence: CDR1 LNHNV, CDR2 YYDKDF (reference sequence). This CDR3 region has 18 residues. Trimming cost V 0 bases and J 4 bases; bases outside gene matches: 13. For this clone: Its antigen is not identified.

Healthy individuals who donated bone marrow served as the donors. Study outcomes and limitations: Later work associated 16,951 TCR beta sequences with HLA alleles at 0.05 false discovery rate. Specificity of a few CMV-associated chains for CMV antigens was verified in vitro. Some V segments (TRBV6-2 and TRBV6-3 among them) were excluded as indistinguishable.

PCR involved 60 Vbeta and 13 Jbeta primers. This table comes from immunoSEQ multiplex PCR, and its TCRdb copy is limited to in-frame clones, with some not included. Here the sample spans some 190,000 clones, roughly 76% being singletons. This clonotype originated in a woman in her twenties or thirties in good health and CMV-seropositive. Input material: PBMCs. The J gene is TRBJ1-2, the V gene TRBV15, with 8 bases that match TRBD1. CDR3 in DNA: TGTGCCACCAGCAGAGATGCGGGACAGGATTTTAAGATCTATGGCTACACCTTC. Encoded protein: CATSRDAGQDFKIYGYTF. Drawing the rest from reference TRBV15 and TRBJ1-2, the complete variable domain is DAMVIQNPRYQVTQFGKPVTLSCSQTLNHNVMYWYQQKSSQAPKLLFHYYDKDFNNEADTPDNFQSRRPNTSFCFLDIRSPGLGDTAMYLCATSRDAGQDFKIYGYTFGSGTRLTVV.